These 30 T cell receptor beta chains were all obtained from the same sample, sequenced in a study of siplizumab effects on memory and regulatory T cells. This table comes from immunoSEQ multiplex PCR, and its TCRdb copy is limited to in-frame clones, with some not included. The sample includes roughly 100,000 clones, 85% to 95% of them seen just once. Source material: Tregs sorted from blood. Every receptor here comes from a human donor in good health.

The chain joins TRBV6-7 to TRBJ2-7; 13 bases map to TRBD2. TRBV6-7 is marked as an open reading frame, function uncertain. The CDR3 extends over 17 amino acids. The V and J ends lost 2 bases and 3 bases, in that order; junction bases with no gene match: 7. The CDR3 sequence is CASSYTGTSGVYYEQYF. The CDR3 nucleotides are TGTGCCAGCAGTTACACCGGGACTAGCGGGGTTTACTACGAGCAGTACTTC.

V usage is TRBV18 and J usage is TRBJ2-5; TRBD1 might be the D (5 bases). This CDR3 has 14 residues. V gave up 0 bases and J gave up 5 bases, with 10 bases separating them. Germline-derived CDR1 and CDR2 are KGHSH and LQKENI. CDR3 bases: TGTGCCAGCTCACCACCGAACAGGCTGGAGACCCAGTACTTC. It codes for CASSPPNRLETQYF. The whole variable domain, filled in from reference TRBV18 and TRBJ2-5, reads NAGVMQNPRHLVRRRGQEARLRCSPMKGHSHVYWYRQLPEEGLKFMVYLQKENIIDESGMPKERFSAEFPKEGPSILRIQQVVRGDSAAYFCASSPPNRLETQYFGPGTRLLVL.

The V and J genes are TRBV14 and TRBJ2-3, with a possible D match to TRBD2 (6 bases). V lost 6 bases and J lost 2, with 18 bases in between. Germline CDR1 SGHDN, CDR2 FVKESK. The CDR3 has 16 residues. In nucleotides, the CDR3 is TGTGCCAGCAGTCATAGCGGACGAAACTACACAGATACGCAGTATTTT. This encodes CASSHSGRNYTDTQYF.

The chain joins TRBV10-3 to TRBJ2-5; no firm D call. From germline, CDR1 is ENHRY and CDR2 SYGVKD. V lost 6 bases and J lost 4, with 15 bases in between. The CDR3 spans 14 residues. The CDR3 DNA is TGTGCCATCAGCCCGTCCGGACCCAGAGAGACCCAGTACTTC. This encodes CAISPSGPRETQYF.

Details on this clone: Sequence at one end of the junction differs from germline and may be a read error. V is TRBV7-7 and J is TRBJ2-3; tentatively, D is TRBD1 (5 bases). The germline CDR1 and CDR2 sequences are SSHAT and FNYEAQ (reference sequence). The CDR3 length is 12 residues. CDR3 amino acids: CASRQRTDTQYF. DNA for the CDR3: TGTGCTAGCAGACAGCGCACAGATACGCAGTATTTT.

The chain combines TRBV25-1 with TRBJ2-3, with D possibly TRBD1 on 6 matching bases. The CDR3 is made up of 16 amino acids. Trimming took off 5 bases at V and 2 bases at J, with 17 bases between the two ends. From germline, CDR1 is MGHDK and CDR2 SYGVNS. CDR3 nucleotides: TGTGCCAGCAGTTTACAGGGTGTGGGCACCACAGATACGCAGTATTTT. Translated: CASSLQGVGTTDTQYF.

V is TRBV5-1 and J is TRBJ1-1, with no clear D. The CDR3 is made up of 14 amino acids. CDR1 and CDR2 from the germline V gene are SGHRS and YFSETQ. V was shortened by 0 bases and J by 1 base, with 7 bases between the two germline ends. CDR3 nucleotides: TGCGCCAGCAGCTTGGCCCCCCCGAACACTGAAGCTTTCTTT. Its protein product is CASSLAPPNTEAFF.

The V gene is TRBV5-1, the J gene TRBJ2-3; TRBD2 is a possible D gene (6 bases). CDR3 length equals 15 residues. V was pared by 4 bases and J by 0 bases, with 12 bases between. CDR1 and CDR2 from the germline V gene are SGHRS and YFSETQ. For the CDR3, the DNA is TGCGCCAGCAGCCCCCGCGGAGGGAGCACAGATACGCAGTATTTT. Its protein product is CASSPRGGSTDTQYF.

The chain employs TRBV5-4 and TRBJ2-1; D is perhaps TRBD1 (5 bases). The CDR3 extends over 15 amino acids. Germline assignment: CDR1 SGHNT and CDR2 YYREEE (reference sequence). V shed 0 bases and J shed 8 bases, with 15 bases lying between them. In DNA form, the CDR3 reads TGTGCCAGCAGCTTGGGGTTTCAGGGTTCGGATGAGCAGTTCTTC. It codes for CASSLGFQGSDEQFF. The whole variable domain, remainder taken from reference TRBV5-4 and TRBJ2-1, is ETGVTQSPTHLIKTRGQQVTLRCSSQSGHNTVSWYQQALGQGPQFIFQYYREEENGRGNFPPRFSGLQFPNYSSELNVNALELDDSALYLCASSLGFQGSDEQFFGPGTRLTVL.

The chain uses TRBV19 and TRBJ1-2; the match to TRBD1 covers 7 bases. After removal of 2 bases from V and 7 bases from J, the junction contained 7 bases not matched to a gene. The CDR3 is made up of 14 amino acids. Germline loops: CDR1 LNHDA, CDR2 SQIVND (reference sequence). Written as DNA, the CDR3 is TGTGCCAGTAGTATAATAACAGGGGCATCTGGCTACACCTTC. It encodes CASSIITGASGYTF.

V usage is TRBV27 and J usage is TRBJ1-1, with TRBD1 matching 8 bases. V shed 0 bases and J 4 bases; nucleotides not matched to a gene: 1. Germline CDR1 reads MNHEY; CDR2 reads SMNVEV (reference sequence). The CDR3 runs to 14 residues. Here the CDR3 DNA reads TGTGCCAGCAGTTTATCGCAGGGGGCCACTGAAGCTTTCTTT. Translating it yields CASSLSQGATEAFF.

V and J are TRBV4-2 and TRBJ2-1, with TRBD2 matching 13 bases. Per the germline V gene, CDR1 is LGHNA and CDR2 is YNFKEQ. Losses at the gene ends were 4 bases for V and 7 bases for J; bases not matched to a gene: 13. The CDR3 loop spans 18 amino acids. The CDR3 DNA follows: TGTGCCAGCAGCCTAGCACTAGCGGGAGGGCCAAGTCGGAATGAGCAGTTCTTC. This translates into CASSLALAGGPSRNEQFF.

The chain uses TRBV6-1 and TRBJ2-7, with D uncertain. In germline, CDR1 is MNHNS, CDR2 SASEGT. The V end was cut by 6 bases, the J end by 4 bases, with 19 bases between. CDR3 length: 15 residues. The CDR3 DNA follows: TGTGCCAGCAGCGCCGTCTTCGGTACGTCGTACGAGCAGTACTTC. Translating gives CASSAVFGTSYEQYF.

This clone was detected only once. The chain uses TRBV11-3 and TRBJ2-7; D unclear. The germline CDR1 and CDR2 sequences are SGHNT and YENEEA. Trimming removed 5 bases at V and 5 bases at J, with 16 bases between. CDR3 size: 14 residues. CDR3 residues: CASSTTSTVHEQYF. The CDR3 DNA reads as TGTGCCAGCAGCACCACCTCTACCGTGCACGAGCAGTACTTC. The full variable domain, with the rest looked up from reference TRBV11-3 and TRBJ2-7, is EAGVVQSPRYKIIEKKQPVAFWCNPISGHNTLYWYLQNLGQGPELLIRYENEEAVDDSQLPKDRFSAERLKGVDSTLKIQPAELGDSAVYLCASSTTSTVHEQYFGPGTRLTVT.

As DNA, the CDR3 is TGTGCCAGCAGCCCCCACCTGGCTAGCGGGAACTACGAGCAGTACTTC. Its translation: CASSPHLASGNYEQYF. The genes are TRBV7-2 and TRBJ2-7, with 9 positions matching TRBD2. CDR1 and CDR2 (germline): SGHTA, FQGNSA. This CDR3 is 16 amino acids long. The V segment lost 5 bases and the J segment 3 bases; nucleotides outside the gene matches: 11.

V gene TRBV5-1 combines with J gene TRBJ2-7, with TRBD1 matching over 9 bases. The J segment lost 6 bases and the V segment lost 4 bases, leaving 11 bases of the junction unmatched. Germline CDR1 reads SGHRS; CDR2 reads YFSETQ. The CDR3 spans 15 residues. CDR3 DNA: TGCGCCAGCAGCCGCCTACAGGGGGCGGTCAGCGAGCAGTACTTC. Translating gives CASSRLQGAVSEQYF.

This chain joins TRBV5-1 and TRBJ2-1, with 13 bases aligning to TRBD2. Germline CDR1 reads SGHRS; CDR2 reads YFSETQ. V lost 4 bases to trimming and J lost 8 bases; unmatched junction nucleotides: 6. CDR3 length equals 15 residues. Here the CDR3 DNA reads TGCGCCAGCAGCCTTGAAGGACTAGCGGGAGATGAGCAGTTCTTC. This sequence encodes CASSLEGLAGDEQFF.

The rearrangement links TRBV21-1 to TRBJ1-2. TRBV21-1 is an annotated pseudogene. The CDR3 loop spans 17 amino acids. CDR3 loop: CASSKLSGCKGIYGYTF. The DNA for the CDR3 is TGTGCCAGCAGCAAACTCTCCGGATGTAAGGGAATATATGGCTACACCTTC.

The table lists this clone with a count of one. V usage is TRBV6-1 and J usage is TRBJ1-2; D is undetermined. This CDR3 spans 14 amino acids. Germline CDR1 and CDR2: MNHNS and SASEGT. The V end lost 4 bases, the J end lost 6 bases, and 15 bases lay between the germline ends. The CDR3 DNA is TGTGCCAGCAGTGTCGGGCGCCGTGGGGATGGCTACACCTTC. Residues: CASSVGRRGDGYTF.

This chain uses TRBV18 with TRBJ2-3; 11 bases map to TRBD2. From germline, CDR1 is KGHSH and CDR2 LQKENI. V was pared by 3 bases and J by 2 bases, with 4 bases of the junction left unmatched. The CDR3 runs 16 residues. The CDR3 region is CASSPLAGGLTDTQYF. CDR3 coding DNA: TGTGCCAGCTCACCGCTAGCGGGAGGACTCACAGATACGCAGTATTTT.

The J gene is TRBJ2-7, the V gene TRBV2; D gene unclear. Germline-derived CDR1 and CDR2 are SNHLY and FYNNEI. The CDR3 is 11 amino acids. Trimming stripped 2 bases from V and 7 bases from J, with 6 bases between. CDR3: CASSELVEQYF. DNA of the CDR3: TGTGCCAGCAGTGAATTGGTTGAGCAGTACTTC.

The CDR3 DNA is TGTGCCAGTAGTAATCTAGCGTTCCCTAGCACAGATACGCAGTATTTT. It translates to CASSNLAFPSTDTQYF. The V gene is TRBV19, the J gene TRBJ2-3; maybe TRBD2 (6 bases). Germline CDR1 is LNHDA and CDR2 is SQIVND (reference sequence). CDR3 size: 16 residues. Trimming pared 4 bases from V and 0 bases from J, leaving 14 bases between.

V and J are TRBV7-3 and TRBJ1-2; D is perhaps TRBD1 (5 bases). The V end was cut by 6 bases, the J end by 5 bases, with 22 bases between. The germline V gene has CDR1 SGHTA and CDR2 FQGTGA. This CDR3 spans 16 amino acids. The CDR3 coding sequence is TGTGCCAGCAGTACTAATAGAAGGGGAGCGCTTTATGGCTACACCTTC. The encoded protein is CASSTNRRGALYGYTF.

This clone was counted a single time. The chain uses TRBV5-4 and TRBJ2-3, with D possibly TRBD1 on 5 matching bases. V lost 2 bases and J lost 2, with 9 bases in between. This CDR3 contains 14 residues. From germline, CDR1 is SGHNT and CDR2 YYREEE (reference sequence). The CDR3 sequence: CASSFDRTTDTQYF. Written as DNA, the CDR3 is TGTGCCAGCAGCTTCGACAGAACCACAGATACGCAGTATTTT. The full variable domain, in which reference TRBV5-4 and TRBJ2-3 provide the parts outside the CDR3, is ETGVTQSPTHLIKTRGQQVTLRCSSQSGHNTVSWYQQALGQGPQFIFQYYREEENGRGNFPPRFSGLQFPNYSSELNVNALELDDSALYLCASSFDRTTDTQYFGPGTRLTVL.

The rearrangement uses TRBV10-2 and TRBJ2-7; D call uncertain. V was shortened by 4 bases and J by 5 bases, with 15 bases between the two germline ends. The CDR3 runs to 14 residues. Germline assignment: CDR1 WSHSY and CDR2 SAAADI. CDR3 in amino acids: CASSGEISAHEQYF. The CDR3 DNA is TGCGCCAGCAGTGGAGAAATCTCGGCGCACGAGCAGTACTTC.

The V gene is TRBV19, the J gene TRBJ2-1; weak D call: TRBD1 (5 bases). The germline gives CDR1 LNHDA, CDR2 SQIVND (reference sequence). Trimming took 5 bases from V and 1 from J, leaving 15 bases between them. This CDR3 has 16 amino acids. CDR3 sequence (DNA): TGTGCCAGTAGTGTGGACACTGGAATATCCTACAATGAGCAGTTCTTC. Protein product: CASSVDTGISYNEQFF.

The V and J genes are TRBV2 and TRBJ1-6, with a weak D call TRBD1 (6 bases). Deletions cut 5 bases from V and 8 bases from J, with 16 bases between. The CDR3 is made up of 15 amino acids. Germline V gives CDR1 SNHLY, CDR2 FYNNEI. CDR3 sequence reads: CASSLDLRGDSPLHF. The CDR3 nucleotides read TGTGCCAGCAGTTTGGACCTTAGGGGGGATTCACCCCTCCACTTT.

This sequence joins TRBV6-1 and TRBJ1-1, with D possibly matching TRBD1 (5 bases). Trimming took 7 bases from V and 4 from J, leaving 16 bases between them. This CDR3 comprises 14 residues. Germline V CDR1 and CDR2: MNHNS, SASEGT. This CDR3 reads CASILGAAGTEAFF. As DNA, the CDR3 is TGTGCCAGCATTCTCGGGGCCGCGGGCACTGAAGCTTTCTTT.

This clone was detected a few times. V usage is TRBV5-1 and J usage is TRBJ1-4; TRBD1 aligns across 7 bases. The V and J ends lost 0 bases and 11 bases, in that order; junction bases with no gene match: 7. From germline, CDR1 is SGHRS and CDR2 YFSETQ. The CDR3 runs to 14 residues. Here the CDR3 reads CASSLEGGEGKLFF. Written as DNA, the CDR3 is TGCGCCAGCAGCTTGGAAGGGGGCGAAGGGAAACTGTTTTTT.

The rearrangement links TRBV2 to TRBJ1-4; 7 bases are a match to TRBD1. There are 14 residues in the CDR3. Germline-derived CDR1 and CDR2 are SNHLY and FYNNEI. J was trimmed by 0 bases and V by 5 bases; bases with no gene match: 0. As DNA, the CDR3 is TGTGCCAGCAGTACAGGGGCAACTAATGAAAAACTGTTTTTT. This codes for CASSTGATNEKLFF. Filled out from reference TRBV2 and TRBJ1-4, the complete variable domain reads EPEVTQTPSHQVTQMGQEVILRCVPISNHLYFYWYRQILGQKVEFLVSFYNNEISEKSEIFDDQFSVERPDGSNFTLKIRSTKLEDSAMYFCASSTGATNEKLFFGSGTQLSVL.